This T cell receptor beta chain was captured by sequencing in a study of CD8 T cells in Susac syndrome. V lost 5 bases and J lost 1; bases outside the gene matches: 7. The CDR3 spans 15 residues. CDR1 is LNHNV, CDR2 YYDKDF, per germline (reference sequence). Random hexamers were used to reverse transcribe 0.5 to 1 ug of RNA. TCRdb reprocessed the immunoSEQ multiplex PCR reads via MiXCR and lists one record per CDR3 protein. This sample has roughly 190,000 distinct CDR3 sequences, with roughly 94% found just once. The rearrangement links TRBV15 to TRBJ2-7, with 8 bases lining up with TRBD1. This TCR was recovered from a human donor with Susac syndrome. The specimen was CD8+ T cells from PBMCs. The CDR3 DNA is TGTGCCACCAGCGTAGGCAGGGGGCGATCCTACGAGCAGTACTTC. It is translated as CATSVGRGRSYEQYF.